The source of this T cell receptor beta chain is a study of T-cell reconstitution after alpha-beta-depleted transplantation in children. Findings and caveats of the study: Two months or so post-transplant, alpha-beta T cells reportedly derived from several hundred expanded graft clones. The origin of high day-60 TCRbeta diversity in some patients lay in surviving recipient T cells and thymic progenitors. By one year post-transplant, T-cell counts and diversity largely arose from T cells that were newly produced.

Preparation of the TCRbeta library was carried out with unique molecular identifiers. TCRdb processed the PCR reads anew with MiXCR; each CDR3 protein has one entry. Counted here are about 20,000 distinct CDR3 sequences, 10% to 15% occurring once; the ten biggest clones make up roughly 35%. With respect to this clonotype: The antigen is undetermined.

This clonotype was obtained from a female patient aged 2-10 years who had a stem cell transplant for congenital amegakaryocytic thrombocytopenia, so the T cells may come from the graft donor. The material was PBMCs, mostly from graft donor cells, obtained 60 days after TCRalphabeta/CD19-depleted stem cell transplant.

The CDR3 protein is CASTRTGGTDEYF. In nucleotides, the CDR3 is TGCGCCAGCACCCGGACAGGGGGCACTGATGAGTACTTC. This chain links TRBV10-1 with TRBJ2-7; 11 nucleotides align to TRBD1. This CDR3 has 13 residues. In germline, CDR1 is WNHNN, CDR2 SYGVQD (reference sequence). Unmatched junction bases numbered 10, after V lost 7 bases and J lost 11 bases.